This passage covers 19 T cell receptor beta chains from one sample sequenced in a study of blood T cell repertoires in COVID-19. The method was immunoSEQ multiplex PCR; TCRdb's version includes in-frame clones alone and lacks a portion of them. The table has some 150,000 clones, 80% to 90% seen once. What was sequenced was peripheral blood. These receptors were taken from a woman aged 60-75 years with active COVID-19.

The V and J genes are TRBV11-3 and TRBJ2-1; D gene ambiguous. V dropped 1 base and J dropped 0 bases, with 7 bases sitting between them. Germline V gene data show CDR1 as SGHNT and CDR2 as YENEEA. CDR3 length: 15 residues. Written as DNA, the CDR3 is TGTGCCAGCAGCTTAGGCGGTTACTCCTACAATGAGCAGTTCTTC. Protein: CASSLGGYSYNEQFF.

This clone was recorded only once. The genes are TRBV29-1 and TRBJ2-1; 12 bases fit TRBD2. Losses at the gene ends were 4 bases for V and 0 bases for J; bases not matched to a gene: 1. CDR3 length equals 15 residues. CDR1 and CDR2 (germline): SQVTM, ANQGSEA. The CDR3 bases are TGCAGCGTTGGGACTAGCGGGACCTCCTACAATGAGCAGTTCTTC. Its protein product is CSVGTSGTSYNEQFF.

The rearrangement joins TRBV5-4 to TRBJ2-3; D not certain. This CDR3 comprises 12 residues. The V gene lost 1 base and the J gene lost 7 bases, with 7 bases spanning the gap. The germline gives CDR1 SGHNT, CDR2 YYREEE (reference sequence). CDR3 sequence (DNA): TGTGCCAGCAGCTTGACCCAGAATACGCAGTATTTT. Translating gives CASSLTQNTQYF.

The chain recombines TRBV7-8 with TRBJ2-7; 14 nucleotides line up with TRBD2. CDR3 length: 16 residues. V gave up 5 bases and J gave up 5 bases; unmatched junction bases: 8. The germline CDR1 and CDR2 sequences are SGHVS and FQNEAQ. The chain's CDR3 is CASSTSGTSGRHEQYF. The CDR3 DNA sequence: TGTGCCAGCAGCACCAGTGGGACTAGCGGGAGACACGAGCAGTACTTC.

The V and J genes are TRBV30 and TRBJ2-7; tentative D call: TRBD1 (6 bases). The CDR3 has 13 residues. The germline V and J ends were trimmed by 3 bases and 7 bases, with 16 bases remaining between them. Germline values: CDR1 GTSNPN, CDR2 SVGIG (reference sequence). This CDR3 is CAWSQGILGEQYF. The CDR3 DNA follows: TGTGCCTGGAGCCAGGGGATCCTTGGAGAGCAGTACTTC.

CDR3 sequence reads: CASSLRTSGVQETQYF. CDR3 nucleotides: TGTGCCAGCAGCTTACGGACTAGCGGGGTTCAAGAGACCCAGTACTTC. The chain links TRBV7-9 to TRBJ2-5; the match to TRBD2 covers 12 bases. CDR3 length: 16 residues. Germline CDR1 reads SEHNR; CDR2 reads FQNEAQ (reference sequence). V shed 2 bases and J 2 bases; nucleotides not matched to a gene: 3.

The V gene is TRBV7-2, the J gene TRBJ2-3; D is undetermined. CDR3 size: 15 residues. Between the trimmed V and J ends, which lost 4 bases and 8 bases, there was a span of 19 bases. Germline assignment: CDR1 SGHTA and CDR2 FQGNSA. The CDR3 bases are TGTGCCAGCAGCTCTCCCGGATTTGAGCGATCTACGCAGTATTTT. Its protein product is CASSSPGFERSTQYF.

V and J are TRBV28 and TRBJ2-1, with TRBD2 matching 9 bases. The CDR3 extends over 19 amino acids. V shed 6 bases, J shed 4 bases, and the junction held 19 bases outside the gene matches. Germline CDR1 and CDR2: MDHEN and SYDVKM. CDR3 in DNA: TGTGCCAGCAGCTTACGTTGGGACAAGCGGGAGGCCCTGTACAATGAGCAGTTCTTC. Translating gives CASSLRWDKREALYNEQFF.

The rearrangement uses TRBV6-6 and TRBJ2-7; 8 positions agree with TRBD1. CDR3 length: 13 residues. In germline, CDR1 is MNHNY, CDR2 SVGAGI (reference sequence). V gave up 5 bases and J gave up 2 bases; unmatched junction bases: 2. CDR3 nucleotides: TGTGCCAGCAGTGACAGGGGTCCCTACGAGCAGTACTTC. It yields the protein CASSDRGPYEQYF.

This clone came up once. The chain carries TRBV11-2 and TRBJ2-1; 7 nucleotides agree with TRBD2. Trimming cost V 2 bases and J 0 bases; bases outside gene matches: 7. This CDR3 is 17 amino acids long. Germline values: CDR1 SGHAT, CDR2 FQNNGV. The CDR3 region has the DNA TGTGCCAGCAGCTTATTAAGAGGGAGGGGCTCCTACAATGAGCAGTTCTTC. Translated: CASSLLRGRGSYNEQFF.

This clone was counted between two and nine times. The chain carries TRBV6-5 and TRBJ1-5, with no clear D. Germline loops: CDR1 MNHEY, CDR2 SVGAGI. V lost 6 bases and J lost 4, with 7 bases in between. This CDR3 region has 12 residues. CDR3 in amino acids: CASRAGNQPQHF. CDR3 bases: TGTGCCAGCAGAGCCGGGAATCAGCCCCAGCATTTT.

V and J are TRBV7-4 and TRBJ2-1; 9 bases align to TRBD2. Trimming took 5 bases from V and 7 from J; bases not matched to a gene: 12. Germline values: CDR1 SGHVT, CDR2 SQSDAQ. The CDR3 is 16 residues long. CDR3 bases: TGTGCCAGCAGCGTACGGTGGGCGGGAGGGACTAATGAGCAGTTCTTC. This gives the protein CASSVRWAGGTNEQFF.

The CDR3: CASTFSGGYGYTF. The CDR3 DNA is TGTGCCAGCACTTTCTCGGGAGGGTATGGCTACACCTTC. The chain joins TRBV2 to TRBJ1-2; the D is unclear. V was cut by 7 bases and J by 5 bases, with 14 bases left in between. This CDR3 has 13 residues. The germline gives CDR1 SNHLY, CDR2 FYNNEI.

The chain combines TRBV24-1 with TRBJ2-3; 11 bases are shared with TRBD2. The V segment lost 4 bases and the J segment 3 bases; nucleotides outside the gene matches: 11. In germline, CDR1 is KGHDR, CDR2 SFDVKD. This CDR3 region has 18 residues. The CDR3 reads CATSDPGASGGRTDTQYF. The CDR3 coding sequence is TGTGCCACCAGTGACCCGGGGGCTAGCGGGGGGCGGACAGATACGCAGTATTTT.

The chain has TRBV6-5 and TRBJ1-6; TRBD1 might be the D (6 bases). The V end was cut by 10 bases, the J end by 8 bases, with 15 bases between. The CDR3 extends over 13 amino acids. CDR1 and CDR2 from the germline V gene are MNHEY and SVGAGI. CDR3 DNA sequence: TGTGCCACCCTTAGGGGGGGTGATTCACCCCTCCACTTT. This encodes CATLRGGDSPLHF.

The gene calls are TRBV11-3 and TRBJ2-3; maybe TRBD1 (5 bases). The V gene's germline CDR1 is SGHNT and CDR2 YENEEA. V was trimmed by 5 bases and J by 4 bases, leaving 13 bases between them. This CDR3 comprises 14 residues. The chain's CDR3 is CASSTRQRADTQYF. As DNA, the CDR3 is TGTGCCAGCAGCACCCGACAGAGAGCAGATACGCAGTATTTT.

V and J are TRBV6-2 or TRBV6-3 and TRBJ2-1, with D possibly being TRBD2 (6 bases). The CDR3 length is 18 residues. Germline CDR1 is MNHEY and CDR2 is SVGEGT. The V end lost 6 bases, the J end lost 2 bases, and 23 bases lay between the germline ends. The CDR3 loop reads CASSGRREGSGPYNEQFF. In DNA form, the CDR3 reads TGTGCCAGCAGCGGGAGAAGAGAGGGTAGCGGCCCCTACAATGAGCAGTTCTTC.

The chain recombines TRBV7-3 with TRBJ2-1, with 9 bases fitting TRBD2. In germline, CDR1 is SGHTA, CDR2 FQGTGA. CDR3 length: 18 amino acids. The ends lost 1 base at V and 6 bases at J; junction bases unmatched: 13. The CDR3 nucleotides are TGTGCCAGCAGCTTAATGTTGGCGGGAGGGCCGAGGGGCAATGAGCAGTTCTTC. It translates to CASSLMLAGGPRGNEQFF.

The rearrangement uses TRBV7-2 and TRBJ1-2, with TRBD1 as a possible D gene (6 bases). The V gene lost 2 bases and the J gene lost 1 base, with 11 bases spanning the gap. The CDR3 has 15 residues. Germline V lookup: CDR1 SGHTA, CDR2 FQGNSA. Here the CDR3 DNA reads TGTGCCAGCAGCTTATCCCAGGGGCATAACTATGGCTACACCTTC. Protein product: CASSLSQGHNYGYTF. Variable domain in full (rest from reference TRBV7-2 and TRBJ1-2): GAGVSQSPSNKVTEKGKDVELRCDPISGHTALYWYRQSLGQGLEFLIYFQGNSAPDKSGLPSDRFSAERTGGSVSTLTIQRTQQEDSAVYLCASSLSQGHNYGYTFGSGTRLTVV.